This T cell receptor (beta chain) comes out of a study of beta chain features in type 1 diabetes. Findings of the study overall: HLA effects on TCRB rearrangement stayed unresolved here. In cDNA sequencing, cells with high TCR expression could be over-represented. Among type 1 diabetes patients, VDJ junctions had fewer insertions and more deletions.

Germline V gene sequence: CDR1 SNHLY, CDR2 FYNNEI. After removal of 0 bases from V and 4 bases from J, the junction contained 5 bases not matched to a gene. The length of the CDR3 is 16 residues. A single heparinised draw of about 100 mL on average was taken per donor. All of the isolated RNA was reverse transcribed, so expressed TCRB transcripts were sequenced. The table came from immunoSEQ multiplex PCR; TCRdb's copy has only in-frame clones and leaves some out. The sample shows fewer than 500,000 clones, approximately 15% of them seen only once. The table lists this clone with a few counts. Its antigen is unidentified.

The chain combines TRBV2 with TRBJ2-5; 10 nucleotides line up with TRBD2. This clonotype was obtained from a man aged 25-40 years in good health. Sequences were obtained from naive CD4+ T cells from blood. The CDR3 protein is CASSEAILAGVETQYF. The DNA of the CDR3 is TGTGCCAGCAGTGAAGCGATCCTAGCGGGGGTAGAGACCCAGTACTTC.